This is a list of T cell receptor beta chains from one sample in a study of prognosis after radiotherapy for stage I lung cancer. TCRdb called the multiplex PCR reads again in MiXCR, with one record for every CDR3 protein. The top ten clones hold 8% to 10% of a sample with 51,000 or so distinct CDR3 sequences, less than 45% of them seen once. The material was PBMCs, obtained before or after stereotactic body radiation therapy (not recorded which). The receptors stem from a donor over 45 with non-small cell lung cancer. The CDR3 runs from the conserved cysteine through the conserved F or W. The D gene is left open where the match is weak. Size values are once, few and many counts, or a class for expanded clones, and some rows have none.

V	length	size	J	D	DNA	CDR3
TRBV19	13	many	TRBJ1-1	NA	TGTGCCAGTAGTAGGGGCCTTGGCACTGAAGCTTTCTTT	CASSRGLGTEAFF
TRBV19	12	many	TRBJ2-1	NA	TGTGCCAGTAGTTATTTGGAAAATGAGCAGTTCTTC	CASSYLENEQFF
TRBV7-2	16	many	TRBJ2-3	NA	TGTGCCAGCAGCTTAGGAGGCGGATACCCCACAGATACGCAGTATTTT	CASSLGGGYPTDTQYF
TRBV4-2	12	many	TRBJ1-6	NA	TGTGCCAGCAGCCAAGGCCCGGAGTCCCTCCACTTT	CASSQGPESLHF
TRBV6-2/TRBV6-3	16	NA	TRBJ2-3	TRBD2	TGTGCCAGCAGTGACAACCGGGCGGGAGTCGGCGATACGCAGTATTTT	CASSDNRAGVGDTQYF
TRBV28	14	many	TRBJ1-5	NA	TGTGCCAGCGGGCGGGACGGGGGCAATCAGCCCCAGCATTTT	CASGRDGGNQPQHF
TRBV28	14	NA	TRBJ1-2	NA	TGTGCCAGCAGTCCCTTGGGGCAGGTGGATGGCTACACCTTC	CASSPLGQVDGYTF
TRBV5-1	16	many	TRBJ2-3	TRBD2	TGCGCCAGCAGCCCCGGGACTAGCGGGACGATAGATACGCAGTATTTT	CASSPGTSGTIDTQYF
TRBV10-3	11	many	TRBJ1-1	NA	TGTGCCACTCGGGGGGAGGTTGCAGCTTTCTTT	CATRGEVAAFF
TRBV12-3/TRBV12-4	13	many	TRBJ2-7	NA	TGTGCCAGCAGGGAAGGACAGAACTACGAGCAGTACTTC	CASREGQNYEQYF
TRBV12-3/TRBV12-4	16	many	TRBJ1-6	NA	TGTGCCAGCAGCAGTCAGGCAGGGTCTGTTTCTTCACCCCTCCACTTT	CASSSQAGSVSSPLHF
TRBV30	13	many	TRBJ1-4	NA	TGTGCCTGGAGGGACGGTCCACTCGAAAAACTGTTTTTT	CAWRDGPLEKLFF
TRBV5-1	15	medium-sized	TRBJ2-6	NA	TGCGCCAGCAGCGCGGGCGTCTCTGGGGCCAACGTCCTGACTTTC	CASSAGVSGANVLTF
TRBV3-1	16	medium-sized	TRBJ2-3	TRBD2	TGTGCCAGCAGTTCCAGAGCGGGAGGTAGCACAGATACGCAGTATTTT	CASSSRAGGSTDTQYF
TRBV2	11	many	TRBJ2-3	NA	TGTGCCAGCAGATTTACAGATATGCAGTATTTT	CASRFTDMQYF
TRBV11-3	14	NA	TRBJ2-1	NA	TGTGCCAGCAATCGGGAGTCGATGGTCAATGAGCAGTTCTTC	CASNRESMVNEQFF
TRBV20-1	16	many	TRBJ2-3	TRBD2	TGCAGTGCCACACCCGGTGGTGCGGGAGAGGCAGATACGCAGTATTTT	CSATPGGAGEADTQYF
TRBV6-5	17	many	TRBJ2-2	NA	TGTGCCAGCAGTTACACCAAGTCAGCGGAACTCACCGGGGAGCTGTTTTTT	CASSYTKSAELTGELFF
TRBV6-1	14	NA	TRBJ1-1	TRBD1	TGTGCCAGCAATGAGGGGGCTATGAACACTGAAGCTTTCTTT	CASNEGAMNTEAFF
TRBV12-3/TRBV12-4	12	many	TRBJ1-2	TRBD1	TGTGCCAGCAGTGGACAGGGGATTGGCTACACCTTC	CASSGQGIGYTF
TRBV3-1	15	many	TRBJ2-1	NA	TGTGCCAGCAGCCAAGATACCCAGGGTTACAATGAGCAGTTCTTC	CASSQDTQGYNEQFF
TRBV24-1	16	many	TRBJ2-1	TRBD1	TGTGCCACCAGTGATCTTGGACAGGGGGCGATCAATGAGCAGTTCTTC	CATSDLGQGAINEQFF
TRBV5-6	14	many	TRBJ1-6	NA	TGTGCCAGCAGCTTGACAGGGAACAATTCACCCCTCCACTTT	CASSLTGNNSPLHF
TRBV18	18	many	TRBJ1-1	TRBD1	TGTGCCAGCTCACCCCTGAGTTTGCAGGGGGTTACGGGGACTGAAGCTTTCTTT	CASSPLSLQGVTGTEAFF
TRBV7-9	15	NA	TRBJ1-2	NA	TGTGCCAGCAGCTGGGGAGCGGGGAGGAGTTATGGCTACACCTTC	CASSWGAGRSYGYTF
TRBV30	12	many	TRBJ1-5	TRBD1	TGTGCCTACGGACAGGCCAATCAGCCCCAGCATTTT	CAYGQANQPQHF
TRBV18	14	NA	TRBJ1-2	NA	TGTGCCAGCTCACCTGTACAGGGAAACTATGGCTACACCTTC	CASSPVQGNYGYTF
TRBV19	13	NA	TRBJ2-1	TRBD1	TGTGCCAGTAGTGCGAACAGGGGAAGTACCCAGTTCTTC	CASSANRGSTQFF
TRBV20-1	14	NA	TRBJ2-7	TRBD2	TGCAGTGCTGCGACCGGGACTAGCGGGAGTTGGCAGTACTTC	CSAATGTSGSWQYF
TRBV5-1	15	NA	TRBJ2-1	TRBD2	TGCGCCAGCAGCCTGATTAGCGGGTACTACAATGAGCAGTTCTTC	CASSLISGYYNEQFF